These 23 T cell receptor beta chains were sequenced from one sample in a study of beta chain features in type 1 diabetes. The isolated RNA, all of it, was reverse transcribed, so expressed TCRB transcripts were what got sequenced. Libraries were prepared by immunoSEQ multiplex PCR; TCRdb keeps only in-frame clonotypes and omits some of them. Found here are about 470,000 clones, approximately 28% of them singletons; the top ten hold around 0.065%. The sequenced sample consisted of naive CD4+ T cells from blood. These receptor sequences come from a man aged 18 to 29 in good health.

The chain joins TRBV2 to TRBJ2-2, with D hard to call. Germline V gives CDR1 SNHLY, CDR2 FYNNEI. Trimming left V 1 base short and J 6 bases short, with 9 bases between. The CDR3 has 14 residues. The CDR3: CASSEERLPGELFF. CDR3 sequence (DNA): TGTGCCAGCAGTGAAGAAAGGCTTCCCGGGGAGCTGTTTTTT.

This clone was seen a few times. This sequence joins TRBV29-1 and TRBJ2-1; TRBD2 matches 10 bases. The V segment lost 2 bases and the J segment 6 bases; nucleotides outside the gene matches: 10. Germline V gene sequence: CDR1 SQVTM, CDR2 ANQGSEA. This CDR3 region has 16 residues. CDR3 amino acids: CSVELWASGSSNEQFF. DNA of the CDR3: TGCAGCGTTGAATTGTGGGCTAGCGGGAGCTCCAATGAGCAGTTCTTC.

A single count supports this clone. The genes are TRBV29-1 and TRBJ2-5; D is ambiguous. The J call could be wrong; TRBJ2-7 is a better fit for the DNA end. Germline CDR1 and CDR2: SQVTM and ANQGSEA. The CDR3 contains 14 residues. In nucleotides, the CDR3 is TGCAGCGTTGCCGGCCGTTTCAGCTCCTACGAGCAGTACTTC. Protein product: CSVAGRFSSYEQYF.

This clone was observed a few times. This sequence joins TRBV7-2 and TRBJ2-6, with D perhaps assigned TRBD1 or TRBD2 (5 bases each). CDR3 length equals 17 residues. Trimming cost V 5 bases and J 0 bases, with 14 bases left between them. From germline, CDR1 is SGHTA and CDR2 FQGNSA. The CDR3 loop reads CASSPGATDSGANVLTF. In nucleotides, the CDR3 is TGTGCCAGCAGCCCCGGGGCCACGGACTCTGGGGCCAACGTCCTGACTTTC.

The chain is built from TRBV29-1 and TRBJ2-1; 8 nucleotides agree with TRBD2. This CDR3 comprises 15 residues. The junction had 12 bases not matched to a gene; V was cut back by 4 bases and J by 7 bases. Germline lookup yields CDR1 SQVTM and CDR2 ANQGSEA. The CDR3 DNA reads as TGCAGCGTTGCCCGCGTTGGACTAGCAGAAAATGAGCAGTTCTTC. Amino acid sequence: CSVARVGLAENEQFF.

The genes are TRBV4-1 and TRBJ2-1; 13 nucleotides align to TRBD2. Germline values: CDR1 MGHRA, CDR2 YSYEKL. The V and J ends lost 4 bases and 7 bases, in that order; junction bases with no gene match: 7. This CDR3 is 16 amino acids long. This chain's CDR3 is CASSRPGLAGRNEQFF. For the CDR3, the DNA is TGCGCCAGCAGCCGCCCGGGACTAGCGGGAAGGAATGAGCAGTTCTTC.

DNA for the CDR3: TGTGCCAGCAGCTTCCTGGGTCTAGCGGGAGACACAGATACGCAGTATTTT. It encodes CASSFLGLAGDTDTQYF. The chain couples TRBV5-6 to TRBJ2-3, with 10 positions matching TRBD2. Trimming cost V 2 bases and J 2 bases; bases outside gene matches: 8. The CDR3 loop spans 17 amino acids. Germline V gene data show CDR1 as SGHDT and CDR2 as YYEEEE.

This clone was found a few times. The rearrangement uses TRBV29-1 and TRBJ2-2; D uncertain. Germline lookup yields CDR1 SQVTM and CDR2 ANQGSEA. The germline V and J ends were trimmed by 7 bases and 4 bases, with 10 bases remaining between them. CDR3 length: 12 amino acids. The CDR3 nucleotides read TGCAGCGCCGGCATGGTCACCGGGGAGCTGTTTTTT. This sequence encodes CSAGMVTGELFF.

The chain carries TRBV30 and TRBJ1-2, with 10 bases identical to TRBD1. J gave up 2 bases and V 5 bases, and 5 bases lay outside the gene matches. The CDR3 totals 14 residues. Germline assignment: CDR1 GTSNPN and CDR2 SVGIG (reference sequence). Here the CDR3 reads CAWQMDRGNYGYTF. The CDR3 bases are TGTGCCTGGCAAATGGACAGGGGGAACTATGGCTACACCTTC.

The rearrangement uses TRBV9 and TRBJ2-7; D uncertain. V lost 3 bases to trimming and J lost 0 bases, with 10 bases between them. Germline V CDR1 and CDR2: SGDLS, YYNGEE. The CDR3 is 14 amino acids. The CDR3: CASSARVNSYEQYF. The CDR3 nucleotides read TGTGCCAGCAGCGCCCGGGTCAACTCCTACGAGCAGTACTTC.

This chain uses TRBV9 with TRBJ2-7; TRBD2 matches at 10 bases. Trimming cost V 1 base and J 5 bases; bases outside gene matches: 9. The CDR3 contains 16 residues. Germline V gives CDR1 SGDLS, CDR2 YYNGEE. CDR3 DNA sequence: TGTGCCAGCAGCGTACGAACTAGCGGGATGGTAAACGAGCAGTACTTC. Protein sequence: CASSVRTSGMVNEQYF.

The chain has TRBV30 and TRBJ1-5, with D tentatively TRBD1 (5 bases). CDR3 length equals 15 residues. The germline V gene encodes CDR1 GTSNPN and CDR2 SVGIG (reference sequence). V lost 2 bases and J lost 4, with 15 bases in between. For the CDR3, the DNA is TGTGCCTGGAGTACCGGGGTGAGGGGAAATCAGCCCCAGCATTTT. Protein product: CAWSTGVRGNQPQHF. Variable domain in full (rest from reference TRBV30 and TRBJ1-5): SQTIHQWPATLVQPVGSPLSLECTVEGTSNPNLYWYRQAAGRGLQLLFYSVGIGQISSEVPQNLSASRPQDRQFILSSKKLLLSDSGFYLCAWSTGVRGNQPQHFGDGTRLSIL.

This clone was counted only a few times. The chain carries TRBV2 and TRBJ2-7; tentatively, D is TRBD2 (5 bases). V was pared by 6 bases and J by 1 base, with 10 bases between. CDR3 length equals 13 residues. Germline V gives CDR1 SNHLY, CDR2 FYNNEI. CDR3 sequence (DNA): TGTGCCAGCAGGGACTCGAATTCCTACGAGCAGTACTTC. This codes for CASRDSNSYEQYF.

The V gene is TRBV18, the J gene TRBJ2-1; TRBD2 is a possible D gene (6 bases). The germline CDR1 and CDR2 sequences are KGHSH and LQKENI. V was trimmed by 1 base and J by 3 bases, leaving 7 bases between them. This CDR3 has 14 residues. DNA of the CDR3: TGTGCCAGCTCACCACTAGCGGACTACAATGAGCAGTTCTTC. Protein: CASSPLADYNEQFF.

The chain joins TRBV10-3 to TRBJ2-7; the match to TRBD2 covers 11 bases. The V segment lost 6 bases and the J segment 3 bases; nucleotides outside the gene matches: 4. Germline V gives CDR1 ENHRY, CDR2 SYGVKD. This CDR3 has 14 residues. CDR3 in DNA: TGTGCCATCAGAGGGACTAGCGGTCACTACGAGCAGTACTTC. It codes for CAIRGTSGHYEQYF.

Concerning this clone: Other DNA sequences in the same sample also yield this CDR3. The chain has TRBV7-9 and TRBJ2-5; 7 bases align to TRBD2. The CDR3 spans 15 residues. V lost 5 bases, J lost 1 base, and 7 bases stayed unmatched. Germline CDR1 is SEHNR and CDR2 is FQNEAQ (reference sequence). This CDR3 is CASSLNSGGQETQYF. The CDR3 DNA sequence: TGTGCCAGCAGCCTCAACTCGGGGGGCCAAGAGACCCAGTACTTC.

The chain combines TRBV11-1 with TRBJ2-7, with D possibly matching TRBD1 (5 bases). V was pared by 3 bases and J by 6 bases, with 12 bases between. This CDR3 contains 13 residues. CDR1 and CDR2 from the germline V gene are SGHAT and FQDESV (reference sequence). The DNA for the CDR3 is TGTGCCAGCAGCTTCTTTTCCCAGGGCGAGCAGTACTTC. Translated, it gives CASSFFSQGEQYF.

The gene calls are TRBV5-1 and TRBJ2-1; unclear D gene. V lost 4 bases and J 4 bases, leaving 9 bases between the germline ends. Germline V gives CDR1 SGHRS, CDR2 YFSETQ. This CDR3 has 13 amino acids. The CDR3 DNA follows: TGCGCCAGCAGCCCGGACGGGTACAATGAGCAGTTCTTC. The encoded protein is CASSPDGYNEQFF.

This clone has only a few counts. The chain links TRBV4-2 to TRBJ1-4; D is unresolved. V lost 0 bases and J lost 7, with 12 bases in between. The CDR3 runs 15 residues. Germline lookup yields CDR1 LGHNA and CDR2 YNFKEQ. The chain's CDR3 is CASSQDGTNLEKLFF. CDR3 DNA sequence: TGTGCCAGCAGCCAAGACGGCACGAATCTTGAAAAACTGTTTTTT.

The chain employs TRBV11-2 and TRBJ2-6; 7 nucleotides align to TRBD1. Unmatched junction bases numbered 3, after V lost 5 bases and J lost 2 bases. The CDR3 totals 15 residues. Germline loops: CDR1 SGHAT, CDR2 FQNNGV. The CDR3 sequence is CASSAGGPGANVLTF. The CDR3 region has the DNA TGTGCCAGCAGCGCAGGGGGACCTGGGGCCAACGTCCTGACTTTC.

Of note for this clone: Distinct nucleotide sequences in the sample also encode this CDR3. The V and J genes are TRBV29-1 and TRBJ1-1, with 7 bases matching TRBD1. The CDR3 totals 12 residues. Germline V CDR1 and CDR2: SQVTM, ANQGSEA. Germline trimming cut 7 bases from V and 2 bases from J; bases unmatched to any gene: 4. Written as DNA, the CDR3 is TGCAGCGCCGGACAGGTTAACACTGAAGCTTTCTTT. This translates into CSAGQVNTEAFF.

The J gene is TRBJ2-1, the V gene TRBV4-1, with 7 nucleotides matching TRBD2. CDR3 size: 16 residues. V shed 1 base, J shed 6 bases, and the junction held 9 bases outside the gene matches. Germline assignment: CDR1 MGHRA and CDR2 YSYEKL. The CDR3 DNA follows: TGCGCCAGCAGCCAAGTAGGTCTTTGGACTAGCAATGAGCAGTTCTTC. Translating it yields CASSQVGLWTSNEQFF.

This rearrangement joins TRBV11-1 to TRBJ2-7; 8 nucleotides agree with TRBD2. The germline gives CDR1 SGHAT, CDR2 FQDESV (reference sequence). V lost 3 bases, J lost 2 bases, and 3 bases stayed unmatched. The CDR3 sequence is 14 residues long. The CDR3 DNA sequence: TGTGCCAGCAGCTTGCTAGCGGGTACCTACGAGCAGTACTTC. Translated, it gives CASSLLAGTYEQYF.